The clone carrying this T cell receptor beta chain was recorded many times. Its target is unknown. These data come from a study of T cells in Graves' hyperthyroidism and ophthalmopathy. Study context: The authors collected peripheral blood at initial diagnosis, before any treatment. Study outcomes and limitations: Blood also contained most expanded thyroid clonotypes above 0.001.

This CDR3 has 16 residues. Germline values: CDR1 SNHLY, CDR2 FYNNEI. The V end lost 6 bases, the J end lost 1 base, and 18 bases lay between the germline ends. Amplification of TCR beta CDR3 regions used RNA as the template. HTBI primers were employed in a first-round RT-PCR of the TCR CDR3. TCRdb called the multiplex PCR reads again in MiXCR, with one record for every CDR3 protein. This sample carries hundreds of thousands of distinct CDR3 sequences, approximately 16% of them seen once, and the ten largest clones take about 21%. The material sequenced was blood. V gene TRBV2 combines with J gene TRBJ2-5; no definite D call. The receptor comes from a woman in her sixties or seventies with Graves' ophthalmopathy. In DNA form, the CDR3 reads TGTGCCAGCAGCATAACGGGCAGCCGTACCCAAGAGACCCAGTACTTC. Its translation is CASSITGSRTQETQYF.